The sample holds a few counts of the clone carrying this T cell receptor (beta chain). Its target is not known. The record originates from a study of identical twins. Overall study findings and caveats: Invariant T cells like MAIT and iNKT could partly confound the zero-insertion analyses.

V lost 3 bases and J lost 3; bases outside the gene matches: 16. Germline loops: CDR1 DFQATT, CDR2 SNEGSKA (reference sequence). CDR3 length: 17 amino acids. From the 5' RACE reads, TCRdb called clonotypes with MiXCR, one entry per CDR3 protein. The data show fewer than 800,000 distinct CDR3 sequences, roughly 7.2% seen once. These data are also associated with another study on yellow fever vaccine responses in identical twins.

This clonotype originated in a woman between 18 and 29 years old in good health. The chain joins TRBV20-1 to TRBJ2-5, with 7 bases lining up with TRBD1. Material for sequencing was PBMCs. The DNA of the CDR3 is TGCAGTGCTAGTGATATGAGGTCGAGAACAGGGGAAGAGACCCAGTACTTC. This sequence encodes CSASDMRSRTGEETQYF.